This paragraph covers one T cell receptor beta chain sequence. Assay: immunoSEQ multiplex PCR; the TCRdb copy retains only in-frame clones and omits some. This sample has some 210,000 clones; roughly four fifths occur once, and the top ten carry about an eighth. The entry originates in a study of blood T cell repertoires in COVID-19. Across the study: The samples span acute and convalescent COVID-19 from the United States, Italy and Spain.

With 5 bases removed from V and 6 bases from J, the gap between germline ends came to 14 bases. CDR3 length: 13 amino acids. Sequencing was carried out using peripheral blood. This sequence was found in a woman between 40 and 55 years old with acute or convalescent COVID-19. The V call is TRBV12-3 or TRBV12-4, the J call TRBJ2-7; D perhaps matches TRBD2 (5 bases). The CDR3 nucleotides are TGTGCCAGCAGTCCCTTTCGCGGAGGCGAGCAGTACTTC. Its translation is CASSPFRGGEQYF.